This TCR beta chain was captured in a study of a mutant IDH1 vaccine in newly diagnosed glioma. Across the study: Vaccination followed radiotherapy alone by 4-6 weeks, or accompanied temozolomide cycles. Patients' prior therapy spanned radiotherapy, temozolomide, or both; most underwent both.

Data came from immunoSEQ multiplex PCR; TCRdb stores just in-frame clones and leaves some out. The sample lists fewer than 55,000 clones; about 61% were seen once. Specified time point: week 47, end of study. Each dose of the vaccine consisted of 300 ug of mutant IDH1 20-mer peptide, with topical imiquimod. Vaccinations, eight in total, occurred in weeks 1, 3, 5, 7, 11, 15, 19, 23. Whole-study findings and limits: Vaccination induced immune responses in over 85% of patients.

The ends were cut back, 4 bases at V and 8 bases at J, with 14 bases in the middle. Looked up from germline, CDR1 is SGHAT and CDR2 is FQNNGV. This CDR3 has 13 amino acids. On this clone itself: Antigen: not known.

The sequencing here drew on peripheral blood mononuclear cells (PBMCs), taken from a glioma patient whose treatment included an IDH1 peptide vaccine. The receptor was derived from a man in his forties or fifties with glioma. Some clones in this sample may be carry-over from other donors' samples. The chain is built from TRBV11-2 and TRBJ1-2; the D gene is possibly TRBD1 (5 bases). Here the CDR3 reads CASSSGGLRGYTF. CDR3 DNA sequence: TGTGCCAGCAGCTCCGGGGGGTTGAGGGGCTACACCTTC.